This entry lists 26 T cell receptor beta chains sequenced from one sample in a study of cytomegalovirus exposure and HLA in healthy donors. Use of 60 Vbeta and 13 Jbeta primers characterized the PCR. Produced via immunoSEQ multiplex PCR; TCRdb's table is partial and in-frame only. The repertoire holds more than 150,000 clones, with over 75% as singletons. Sequencing was carried out using PBMCs. These receptor sequences come from a woman in her 50s in good health and CMV-seropositive.

This clone was seen more than once but under ten times. The gene calls are TRBV27 and TRBJ2-2; the D is unclear. V was clipped by 3 bases and J by 2 bases, with 7 bases between them. In germline, CDR1 is MNHEY, CDR2 SMNVEV (reference sequence). The CDR3 runs to 14 residues. In DNA, the CDR3 is TGTGCCAGCAGTTTGGTAGCAAACACCGGGGAGCTGTTTTTT. This codes for CASSLVANTGELFF.

In this sample, this clone turned up once. The chain uses TRBV10-3 and TRBJ2-3, with unresolved D. V lost 1 base and J lost 0, with 8 bases in between. CDR3 length: 15 amino acids. Germline-derived CDR1 and CDR2 are ENHRY and SYGVKD. The CDR3 here is CAISELYYSTDTQYF. The CDR3 bases are TGTGCCATCAGTGAGTTGTACTATAGCACAGATACGCAGTATTTT.

The chain has TRBV13 and TRBJ1-5; tentatively, D is TRBD1 (5 bases). The CDR3 is 16 residues long. The V gene's germline CDR1 is PRHDT and CDR2 FYEKMQ (reference sequence). Trimming shortened V by 5 bases and J by 5 bases, and 19 bases separated the two germline ends. The CDR3 DNA sequence: TGTGCCAGCAGCACCTCTACTCAGGGATTGTATCAGCCCCAGCATTTT. Its protein product is CASSTSTQGLYQPQHF. Full variable domain (missing parts from reference TRBV13 and TRBJ1-5): AAGVIQSPRHLIKEKRETATLKCYPIPRHDTVYWYQQGPGQDPQFLISFYEKMQSDKGSIPDRFSAQQFSDYHSELNMSSLELGDSALYFCASSTSTQGLYQPQHFGDGTRLSIL.

The chain uses TRBV27 and TRBJ2-5, with 7 bases that match TRBD1. Germline CDR1 is MNHEY and CDR2 is SMNVEV (reference sequence). J was trimmed by 4 bases and V by 5 bases; bases with no gene match: 4. This CDR3 has 13 amino acids. The CDR3 loop reads CASSVQGRETQYF. In nucleotides, the CDR3 is TGTGCCAGCAGTGTACAGGGGCGAGAGACCCAGTACTTC.

The rearrangement links TRBV5-1 to TRBJ2-2, with 11 bases lining up with TRBD2. CDR1 is SGHRS, CDR2 YFSETQ, per germline. The J segment lost 1 base and the V segment lost 4 bases, leaving 3 bases of the junction unmatched. The CDR3 contains 16 residues. The CDR3 here is CASSLGTSGNTGELFF. In DNA form, the CDR3 reads TGCGCCAGCAGCCTAGGGACTAGCGGGAACACCGGGGAGCTGTTTTTT.

The chain couples TRBV10-1 to TRBJ2-3; TRBD1 might be the D (5 bases). Trimming cost V 5 bases and J 6 bases, with 12 bases left between them. The germline gives CDR1 WNHNN, CDR2 SYGVQD (reference sequence). This CDR3 is built from 13 residues. The CDR3 is CASSIGVWDTQYF. Written as DNA, the CDR3 is TGCGCCAGCAGTATAGGGGTTTGGGATACGCAGTATTTT.

V is TRBV7-9 and J is TRBJ2-5; no definite D call. The CDR3 covers 11 residues. CDR1 SEHNR and CDR2 FQNEAQ come from the germline V gene (reference sequence). Deletions cut 5 bases from V and 5 bases from J, with 6 bases between. CDR3 nucleotides: TGTGCCAGCAGCGGCCAGGAGACCCAGTACTTC. Protein: CASSGQETQYF.

A few counts support this clone. The CDR3 region has the DNA TGTGCCAGCAGCGTAGCACTTAGCTCCTACAATGAGCAGTTCTTC. Protein: CASSVALSSYNEQFF. This chain links TRBV9 with TRBJ2-1, with unresolved D. Between the trimmed V and J ends, which lost 0 bases and 0 bases, there was a span of 7 bases. The CDR3 has 15 amino acids. Germline-derived CDR1 and CDR2 are SGDLS and YYNGEE.

The gene calls are TRBV6-5 and TRBJ1-1; TRBD1 is a possible D gene (5 bases). Trimming pared 4 bases from V and 0 bases from J, leaving 15 bases between. The CDR3 sequence is 16 residues long. The germline V gene encodes CDR1 MNHEY and CDR2 SVGAGI. CDR3: CASSWRGVGVNTEAFF. CDR3 DNA sequence: TGTGCCAGCAGTTGGAGGGGCGTCGGGGTGAACACTGAAGCTTTCTTT.

This chain links TRBV9 with TRBJ2-1, with D perhaps TRBD1 (5 bases). Trimming cost V 2 bases and J 0 bases, with 9 bases left between them. Germline V lookup: CDR1 SGDLS, CDR2 YYNGEE. This CDR3 is built from 15 residues. In nucleotides, the CDR3 is TGTGCCAGCAGCGTCGACAGAGCCTCCTACAATGAGCAGTTCTTC. It specifies CASSVDRASYNEQFF.

The chain couples TRBV9 to TRBJ2-3; possible D gene TRBD1, 6 bases. The CDR3 loop spans 14 amino acids. Trimming left V 2 bases short and J 2 bases short, with 9 bases between. Germline values: CDR1 SGDLS, CDR2 YYNGEE. The CDR3 reads CASSVKGVTDTQYF. The CDR3 DNA reads as TGTGCCAGCAGCGTTAAGGGGGTCACAGATACGCAGTATTTT.

The rearrangement links TRBV11-2 to TRBJ2-7, with 7 bases that match TRBD1. This CDR3 is 16 amino acids long. Germline V gene sequence: CDR1 SGHAT, CDR2 FQNNGV. V shed 5 bases, J shed 2 bases, and the junction held 12 bases outside the gene matches. CDR3 region: CASSARQGAPTYEQYF. As DNA, the CDR3 is TGTGCCAGCAGCGCAAGACAGGGTGCGCCGACCTACGAGCAGTACTTC.

This chain connects TRBV28 to TRBJ2-7; possibly TRBD1 for D (6 bases). The V end lost 7 bases, the J end lost 5 bases, and 21 bases lay between the germline ends. CDR3 length: 15 amino acids. In germline, CDR1 is MDHEN, CDR2 SYDVKM. The CDR3 region has the DNA TGTGCCAGCACAACGGTTGGGGGACAAGAACACGAGCAGTACTTC. Its translation: CASTTVGGQEHEQYF. The whole variable domain, filled in from reference TRBV28 and TRBJ2-7, reads DVKVTQSSRYLVKRTGEKVFLECVQDMDHENMFWYRQDPGLGLRLIYFSYDVKMKEKGDIPEGYSVSREKKERFSLILESASTNQTSMYLCASTTVGGQEHEQYFGPGTRLTVT.

The chain recombines TRBV25-1 with TRBJ2-2; TRBD2 agrees at 8 bases. The CDR3 runs 17 residues. The junction had 7 bases not matched to a gene; V was cut back by 4 bases and J by 0 bases. CDR1 and CDR2 (germline): MGHDK, SYGVNS. The CDR3 DNA follows: TGTGCCAGCAGTGCATACCCGGGACTAGCGAACACCGGGGAGCTGTTTTTT. The encoded protein is CASSAYPGLANTGELFF.

The chain carries TRBV27 and TRBJ2-7; 9 bases match TRBD1. The germline V gene has CDR1 MNHEY and CDR2 SMNVEV (reference sequence). V gave up 5 bases and J gave up 4 bases; unmatched junction bases: 0. This CDR3 region has 12 residues. The CDR3: CASSDRGYEQYF. CDR3 nucleotide sequence: TGTGCCAGCAGTGACAGGGGGTACGAGCAGTACTTC.

This rearrangement joins TRBV2 to TRBJ1-1; D not certain. The CDR3 is made up of 14 amino acids. Germline V CDR1 and CDR2: SNHLY, FYNNEI. V lost 4 bases and J 0 bases, leaving 9 bases between the germline ends. The CDR3 nucleotides read TGTGCCAGCAGTGTGGAGAGACTGAACACTGAAGCTTTCTTT. It codes for CASSVERLNTEAFF.

The V and J genes are TRBV18 and TRBJ2-7, with unresolved D. This CDR3 contains 12 residues. Germline V gene lookup returns CDR1 KGHSH and CDR2 LQKENI. The V and J ends lost 6 bases and 2 bases respectively, with 8 bases between them. The CDR3 DNA follows: TGTGCCAGCTCGGCCTTAACCTACGAGCAGTACTTC. Translated: CASSALTYEQYF.

The gene calls are TRBV7-8 and TRBJ1-2, with D perhaps matching TRBD1 (5 bases). The V end lost 5 bases, the J end lost 6 bases, and 22 bases lay between the germline ends. The CDR3 is 16 amino acids. CDR1 and CDR2 (germline): SGHVS, FQNEAQ. The CDR3 DNA follows: TGTGCCAGCAGCCGATTAGGATACCAGGGCAACGATGGCTACACCTTC. This encodes CASSRLGYQGNDGYTF.

The table lists this clone with a count of one. The CDR3 reads CASSVTGQGRYEQYF. CDR3 bases: TGTGCCAGCAGCGTAACGGGACAGGGACGCTACGAGCAGTACTTC. The chain links TRBV5-5 to TRBJ2-7; 9 nucleotides line up with TRBD1. Per germline, CDR1 SGHKS and CDR2 YYEKEE (reference sequence). The CDR3 sequence is 15 residues long. The V gene end was trimmed by 4 bases and the J gene end by 3 bases; junction bases not matched to a gene: 8.

J is TRBJ2-7 and V is TRBV5-1; maybe TRBD1 (6 bases). With 4 bases removed from V and 5 bases from J, the gap between germline ends came to 16 bases. This CDR3 has 14 residues. Per the germline V gene, CDR1 is SGHRS and CDR2 is YFSETQ. In DNA, the CDR3 is TGCGCCAGCAGCGGGACAAGCGTAATAGACGAGCAGTACTTC. It encodes CASSGTSVIDEQYF. Variable domain in full (rest from reference TRBV5-1 and TRBJ2-7): KAGVTQTPRYLIKTRGQQVTLSCSPISGHRSVSWYQQTPGQGLQFLFEYFSETQRNKGNFPGRFSGRQFSNSRSEMNVSTLELGDSALYLCASSGTSVIDEQYFGPGTRLTVT.

The rearrangement links TRBV10-3 to TRBJ1-2, with D perhaps matching TRBD1 (5 bases). V was shortened by 4 bases and J by 4 bases, with 13 bases between the two germline ends. From germline, CDR1 is ENHRY and CDR2 SYGVKD. The CDR3 loop spans 14 amino acids. CDR3 coding DNA: TGTGCCATCAGTGGGGTGGGTAGGGGCTATGGCTACACCTTC. Translation: CAISGVGRGYGYTF.

As to this clone: The germline gene is not matched at one end of the junction; a read error may be the cause. The V call is TRBV7-9, the J call TRBJ1-2; D is perhaps TRBD1 (5 bases). The CDR3 sequence is 16 residues long. In germline, CDR1 is SEHNR, CDR2 FQNEAQ (reference sequence). CDR3 bases: TGTTCCAGCAGCTTAGAGGGTTTTAGGGGCCGTTATGGCTACACCTTC. Amino acid sequence: CSSSLEGFRGRYGYTF.

J is TRBJ2-2 and V is TRBV18; tentatively, D is TRBD1 (6 bases). The CDR3 is made up of 15 amino acids. The V gene's germline CDR1 is KGHSH and CDR2 LQKENI. V lost 3 bases and J lost 4, with 12 bases in between. CDR3: CASSPQGQGTGELFF. Written as DNA, the CDR3 is TGTGCCAGCTCACCTCAGGGGCAGGGCACCGGGGAGCTGTTTTTT.

The chain has TRBV4-2 and TRBJ2-7; 8 bases are a match to TRBD1. V lost 1 base and J lost 4; bases outside the gene matches: 9. Germline CDR1 reads LGHNA; CDR2 reads YNFKEQ. The CDR3 totals 16 residues. In DNA form, the CDR3 reads TGTGCCAGCAGCCAAGTACCCGGGCAGGGGGCTTACGAGCAGTACTTC. It is translated as CASSQVPGQGAYEQYF.

This clone was seen more than once but under ten times. The rearrangement joins TRBV19 to TRBJ1-2, with TRBD1 as a possible D gene (5 bases). The CDR3 runs to 13 residues. V lost 5 bases and J lost 0, with 7 bases in between. Germline V gene lookup returns CDR1 LNHDA and CDR2 SQIVND (reference sequence). In nucleotides, the CDR3 is TGTGCCAGTAGTTGGGGGGCTAACTATGGCTACACCTTC. Its protein is CASSWGANYGYTF.

This clone was seen once. V and J are TRBV2 and TRBJ2-3; possible D gene TRBD2, 6 bases. This CDR3 region has 15 residues. Germline CDR1 SNHLY, CDR2 FYNNEI. Trimming removed 5 bases at V and 2 bases at J, with 14 bases between. The CDR3 coding sequence is TGTGCCAGCAGTATGGGACTCCCTACCACAGATACGCAGTATTTT. Its protein is CASSMGLPTTDTQYF. Full variable domain (remainder filled in from reference TRBV2 and TRBJ2-3): EPEVTQTPSHQVTQMGQEVILRCVPISNHLYFYWYRQILGQKVEFLVSFYNNEISEKSEIFDDQFSVERPDGSNFTLKIRSTKLEDSAMYFCASSMGLPTTDTQYFGPGTRLTVL.